Shown below are 30 T cell receptor beta chains from a single sample sequenced in a study of blood T cells in healthy people across ages. The use of a sample-barcoded 5' primer and a J-beta primer mix characterized a second PCR of about 7 to 12 cycles. Each CDR3 protein gets one entry after TCRdb re-called the 5' RACE reads with MiXCR. The sample lists 760,000 or so distinct CDR3 sequences, 25% occurring once. The same data also went into a second study, on T cells of mothers and their children.

The sample consisted of blood. These receptors all stem from a boy younger than 18 in good health.

This clonotype was observed a handful of times. The chain carries TRBV29-1 and TRBJ2-7, with D perhaps TRBD2 (6 bases). The germline gives CDR1 SQVTM, CDR2 ANQGSEA. Trimming took off 8 bases at V and 11 bases at J, with 10 bases between the two ends. The CDR3 is 8 amino acids. The CDR3 DNA reads TGCAGCACATGGGGGGAGTACTTC. It translates to CSTWGEYF.

Points on this clonotype: The conserved phenylalanine or tryptophan is not found at the CDR3 terminus, so this likely reflects a read error. The chain is built from TRBV24-1 and TRBJ2-3, with D tentatively TRBD2 (6 bases). The CDR3 spans 16 residues. The V and J ends lost 4 bases and 9 bases respectively, with 22 bases between them. CDR1 and CDR2 from the germline V gene are KGHDR and SFDVKD. The CDR3 sequence is CATSDRRLGEFETQYY. The CDR3 bases are TGTGCCACCAGTGACAGAAGACTAGGAGAGTTTGAAACGCAGTATTAT.

This clonotype has just a few counts. The chain has TRBV6-2 or TRBV6-3 and TRBJ2-5; no definite D call. The J call may be faulty, since TRBJ2-7 better matches the DNA end. Germline lookup yields CDR1 MNHEY and CDR2 SVGEGT. This CDR3 is 16 amino acids long. The CDR3 DNA reads TGTGCCAGCAGTTACTCGGGGAAGATGAGCTCCTACGAGCAGTACTTC. This gives the protein CASSYSGKMSSYEQYF.

V gene TRBV5-1 combines with J gene TRBJ2-6, with 9 bases matching TRBD1. After removal of 4 bases from V and 1 base from J, the junction contained 9 bases not matched to a gene. The CDR3 has 18 amino acids. Looked up from germline, CDR1 is SGHRS and CDR2 is YFSETQ. The CDR3 bases are TGCGCCAGCAGCCCGGACAGGGGTGCAAGGTCTGGGGCCAACGTCCTGACTTTC. Translated, it gives CASSPDRGARSGANVLTF.

The chain is built from TRBV20-1 and TRBJ2-1, with D possibly being TRBD2 (5 bases). Trimming removed 6 bases at V and 3 bases at J, with 9 bases between. Germline lookup yields CDR1 DFQATT and CDR2 SNEGSKA (reference sequence). The CDR3 runs 12 residues. For the CDR3, the DNA is TGCAGTGCCCCGGGGTTCTACAATGAGCAGTTCTTC. It specifies CSAPGFYNEQFF.

V usage is TRBV19 and J usage is TRBJ2-1, with D tentatively TRBD2 (5 bases). The V and J ends lost 4 bases and 1 base respectively, with 8 bases between them. CDR1 is LNHDA, CDR2 SQIVND, per germline (reference sequence). The CDR3 runs to 14 residues. This chain's CDR3 is CASSRGESYNEQFF. The CDR3, as DNA: TGTGCCAGTAGTAGGGGAGAGTCCTACAATGAGCAGTTCTTC.

This clonotype appeared many times. One junction end does not reproduce the germline sequence, and a read error may be involved. The chain links TRBV7-6 to TRBJ2-5; maybe TRBD2 (7 bases). The germline V gene has CDR1 SGHVS and CDR2 FNYEAQ. The CDR3 is 14 residues long. As DNA, the CDR3 is TGCGCCAGCAGCTTGTCGGGGGGCGAGGAGACCCAGTACTTC. It encodes CASSLSGGEETQYF.

The chain links TRBV15 to TRBJ2-3, with 7 bases lining up with TRBD1. Germline trimming cut 0 bases from V and 8 bases from J; bases unmatched to any gene: 2. The germline V gene has CDR1 LNHNV and CDR2 YYDKDF (reference sequence). This CDR3 contains 13 residues. DNA of the CDR3: TGTGCCACCAGCAGAGATCGACAGGGTACGCAGTATTTT. It encodes CATSRDRQGTQYF.

This clonotype was seen a handful of times. The V gene is TRBV28, the J gene TRBJ2-7; D unclear. CDR1 MDHEN and CDR2 SYDVKM come from the germline V gene. The V gene lost 6 bases and the J gene lost 4 bases, with 7 bases spanning the gap. CDR3 length: 11 residues. In DNA, the CDR3 is TGTGCCAGCAGCTGGGCGTACGAGCAGTACTTC. Protein sequence: CASSWAYEQYF.

J is TRBJ2-7 and V is TRBV7-2, with 7 bases that match TRBD2. Germline V gene lookup returns CDR1 SGHTA and CDR2 FQGNSA. There are 14 residues in the CDR3. With V trimmed by 2 bases and J by 4 bases, 5 bases remained unmatched. The CDR3 is CASSLYGLGYEQYF. The CDR3 DNA is TGTGCCAGCAGCTTATACGGACTAGGTTACGAGCAGTACTTC.

This clonotype was observed a few times. The rearrangement uses TRBV6-5 and TRBJ1-6; TRBD1 might be the D (5 bases). The V gene's germline CDR1 is MNHEY and CDR2 SVGAGI. Trimming removed 7 bases from V and 4 bases from J, with 11 bases in between. The CDR3 is made up of 14 amino acids. DNA of the CDR3: TGTGCCAGCAATGGGGCGGGGTATAATTCACCCCTCCACTTT. Its translation is CASNGAGYNSPLHF.

This clonotype was recorded a few times. A junction end diverges from the germline sequence, so it may reflect a read error. V is TRBV7-7 and J is TRBJ1-1, with unresolved D. Germline V gene lookup returns CDR1 SSHAT and CDR2 FNYEAQ (reference sequence). The CDR3 spans 12 residues. Here the CDR3 reads CASSLGPTKAFF. The CDR3 coding sequence is TGTGCTAGCAGCTTAGGTCCGACTAAAGCTTTCTTT.

The V and J genes are TRBV14 and TRBJ2-5; maybe TRBD1 (6 bases). The DNA end favors TRBJ2-7, so the J call may be wrong. Germline V gives CDR1 SGHDN, CDR2 FVKESK. CDR3 length: 13 residues. The CDR3: CASSPTQGYEQYF. CDR3 bases: TGTGCCAGCAGCCCAACACAGGGCTACGAGCAGTACTTC.

This chain connects TRBV6-1 to TRBJ2-5; D is perhaps TRBD1 (7 bases). The J call may be faulty, since TRBJ2-7 better matches the DNA end. CDR1 is MNHNS and CDR2 is SASEGT in the germline V gene. The CDR3 is 17 amino acids. The CDR3 loop reads CASSEAPGGTADYEQYF. DNA for the CDR3: TGTGCCAGCAGTGAAGCGCCTGGGGGGACAGCCGACTACGAGCAGTACTTC.

V and J are TRBV5-5 and TRBJ2-3, with D tentatively TRBD1 (6 bases). CDR1 is SGHKS, CDR2 YYEKEE, per germline (reference sequence). The V and J ends lost 0 bases and 4 bases respectively, with 9 bases between them. This CDR3 has 14 amino acids. The CDR3 reads CASSLGWGPDTQYF. The CDR3 DNA reads as TGTGCCAGCAGCTTGGGATGGGGGCCAGATACGCAGTATTTT.

This clonotype was counted between two and nine times. One junction end disagrees with the germline gene, perhaps due to a read error. The chain combines TRBV7-2 with TRBJ2-5; 7 bases are shared with TRBD2. Per germline, CDR1 SGHTA and CDR2 FQGNSA. The CDR3 has 16 amino acids. The CDR3 loop is CASSPLRRGRQETRYF. As DNA, the CDR3 is TGTGCCAGCAGCCCTCTCAGGCGGGGGAGGCAAGAGACCCGGTACTTC.

This sequence joins TRBV27 and TRBJ1-4; TRBD1 agrees at 7 bases. The junction had 4 bases not matched to a gene; V was cut back by 6 bases and J by 3 bases. The length of the CDR3 is 14 residues. Germline V CDR1 and CDR2: MNHEY, SMNVEV (reference sequence). CDR3 nucleotide sequence: TGTGCCAGCAGGATACAGGGGCCTAATGAAAAACTGTTTTTT. It codes for CASRIQGPNEKLFF.

The CDR3 DNA reads TGTGCCATCAGTGTTGCACTAGCGGTAGAAGAGACCCAGTACTTC. The encoded protein is CAISVALAVEETQYF. The chain links TRBV10-3 to TRBJ2-5; 8 bases match TRBD2. The CDR3 is 15 residues long. Losses at the gene ends were 4 bases for V and 3 bases for J; bases not matched to a gene: 7. Germline assignment: CDR1 ENHRY and CDR2 SYGVKD.

The chain is built from TRBV5-1 and TRBJ2-7; tentatively, D is TRBD1 or TRBD2 (5 bases each). V was cut by 9 bases and J by 1 base, with 11 bases left in between. The germline V gene has CDR1 SGHRS and CDR2 YFSETQ. The CDR3 consists of 12 residues. CDR3 protein: CANFRESYEQYF. CDR3 coding DNA: TGCGCCAATTTCAGGGAGTCCTACGAGCAGTACTTC.

The chain recombines TRBV9 with TRBJ1-4; 8 nucleotides line up with TRBD1. V dropped 3 bases and J dropped 8; count of bases not matched to a gene: 9. CDR3 length equals 15 residues. Germline values: CDR1 SGDLS, CDR2 YYNGEE. DNA for the CDR3: TGTGCCAGCAGCGCCGCCGGGACAGGTTTAGAAAAACTGTTTTTT. As protein: CASSAAGTGLEKLFF.

This clonotype has more than one count but fewer than ten. The V gene is TRBV20-1, the J gene TRBJ2-3; the D gene is possibly TRBD2 (6 bases). V lost 6 bases and J lost 2, with 21 bases in between. This CDR3 has 16 amino acids. CDR1 is DFQATT, CDR2 SNEGSKA, per germline (reference sequence). The CDR3 DNA sequence: TGCAGTGCCAAATTCCCTTCCGGGGGTTTCACAGATACGCAGTATTTT. The encoded protein is CSAKFPSGGFTDTQYF.

This clonotype was seen a few times. The rearrangement links TRBV7-9 to TRBJ2-3, with TRBD2 as a possible D gene (5 bases). The CDR3 loop spans 15 amino acids. Germline V gene sequence: CDR1 SEHNR, CDR2 FQNEAQ (reference sequence). The germline V and J ends were trimmed by 4 bases and 0 bases, with 11 bases remaining between them. The CDR3 nucleotides read TGTGCCAGCAGCTCGGACTTAATTAGCACAGATACGCAGTATTTT. This sequence encodes CASSSDLISTDTQYF.

The CDR3 sequence: CASSYSLPKWISTDTQYF. DNA for the CDR3: TGTGCCAGCAGTTACTCTCTCCCAAAATGGATTAGCACAGATACGCAGTATTTT. This sequence joins TRBV6-2 or TRBV6-3 and TRBJ2-3; no definite D call. V lost 0 bases, J lost 0 bases, and 16 bases lay in between. Germline V lookup: CDR1 MNHEY, CDR2 SVGEGT. The length of the CDR3 is 18 residues.

This clonotype occurred a few times. The V gene is TRBV20-1, the J gene TRBJ2-7; TRBD1 aligns across 8 bases. The germline V gene has CDR1 DFQATT and CDR2 SNEGSKA (reference sequence). The ends lost 8 bases at V and 6 bases at J; junction bases unmatched: 12. The CDR3 contains 13 residues. The CDR3 DNA sequence: TGCAGTCTCACTGACAGGGGACGTGGCGAGCAGTACTTC. Its protein product is CSLTDRGRGEQYF.

The chain joins TRBV3-1 to TRBJ2-7; a possible D gene is TRBD2 (5 bases). The germline V gene encodes CDR1 LGHDT and CDR2 YNNKEL (reference sequence). This CDR3 has 15 amino acids. Trimming removed 5 bases at V and 2 bases at J, with 16 bases between. The CDR3 DNA sequence: TGTGCCAGCAGCTTAGGGAGTTTGCCTACCTACGAGCAGTACTTC. It is translated as CASSLGSLPTYEQYF.

This clonotype was counted a few times. This chain joins TRBV6-2 or TRBV6-3 and TRBJ2-7; no clear D. The V gene's germline CDR1 is MNHEY and CDR2 SVGEGT. The CDR3 has 13 amino acids. V gave up 1 base and J gave up 7 bases, with 11 bases separating them. The CDR3 region is CASSYLKAGEQYF. CDR3 nucleotide sequence: TGTGCCAGCAGTTACTTAAAAGCCGGGGAGCAGTACTTC.

This clonotype turned up a few times. The V and J genes are TRBV13 and TRBJ2-5, with TRBD2 matching 8 bases. The DNA end is a closer match to TRBJ2-7, so the J assignment may be wrong. In germline, CDR1 is PRHDT, CDR2 FYEKMQ (reference sequence). The CDR3 is 15 residues long. CDR3 region: CASSRAGGPSYEQYF. The CDR3 DNA reads TGTGCCAGCAGCCGCGCGGGAGGTCCGTCCTACGAGCAGTACTTC.

With regard to this clonotype: At one end the junction does not follow the germline gene, possibly because of a read error. The gene calls are TRBV7-7 and TRBJ2-5, with TRBD1 as a possible D gene (5 bases). The germline CDR1 and CDR2 sequences are SSHAT and FNYEAQ (reference sequence). This CDR3 has 12 residues. The CDR3 nucleotides read TGTGCTAGCAGCTCAAAGGGGGAGACCCAGTACTTC. As protein: CASSSKGETQYF.

J is TRBJ1-4 and V is TRBV7-9, with 10 bases that match TRBD1. V dropped 5 bases and J dropped 8; count of bases not matched to a gene: 11. Germline V gives CDR1 SEHNR, CDR2 FQNEAQ (reference sequence). This CDR3 has 16 amino acids. CDR3 DNA sequence: TGTGCCAGCAGCCCGGACAGGGGGTCATTAGGGGAAAAACTGTTTTTT. Protein sequence: CASSPDRGSLGEKLFF.

The sample holds many counts of this clonotype. The V gene is TRBV7-8, the J gene TRBJ2-2; D remains unclear. V was shortened by 8 bases and J by 4 bases, with 8 bases between the two germline ends. The CDR3 contains 12 residues. CDR1 and CDR2 from the germline V gene are SGHVS and FQNEAQ. The CDR3 bases are TGTGCCAGCTCGCCGTCCACCGGGGAGCTGTTTTTT. The encoded protein is CASSPSTGELFF. The complete variable domain, with remaining parts taken from reference TRBV7-8 and TRBJ2-2, reads GAGVSQSPRYKVAKRGQDVALRCDPISGHVSLFWYQQALGQGPEFLTYFQNEAQLDKSGLPSDRFFAERPEGSVSTLKIQRTQQEDSAVYLCASSPSTGELFFGEGSRLTVL.